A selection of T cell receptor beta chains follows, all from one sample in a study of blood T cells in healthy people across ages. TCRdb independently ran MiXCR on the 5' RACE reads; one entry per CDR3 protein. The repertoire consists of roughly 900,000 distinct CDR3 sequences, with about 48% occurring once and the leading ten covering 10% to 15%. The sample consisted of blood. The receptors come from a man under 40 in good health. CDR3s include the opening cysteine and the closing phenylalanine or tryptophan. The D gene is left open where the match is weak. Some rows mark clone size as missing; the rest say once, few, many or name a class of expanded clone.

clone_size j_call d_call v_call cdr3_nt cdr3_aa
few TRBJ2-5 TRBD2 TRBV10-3 TGTGCCACCTTTGGGGGGGGTGGTCCCCCCAAGCAGTACTTC CATFGGGGPPKQYF
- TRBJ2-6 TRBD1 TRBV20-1 TGCAGTGCCTCGGACAGGGGCTCTGGGGCCAACGTCCTGACTTTC CSASDRGSGANVLTF
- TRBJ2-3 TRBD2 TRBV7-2 TGTGCCAGCAGCCCCAGTAGCGGGGGGGACACAGATACGCAGTATTTT CASSPSSGGDTDTQYF
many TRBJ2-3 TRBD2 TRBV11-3 TGTGCCAGCAGCCCGCTAGCGGGGGCCCCCACAGATACGCAGTATTTT CASSPLAGAPTDTQYF
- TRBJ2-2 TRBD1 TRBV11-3 TGTGCCAGCAGCTTAGAGACCTCGACAGGGGACGGGGAGCTGTTTTTT CASSLETSTGDGELFF
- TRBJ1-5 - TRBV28 TGTGCCAGCAGTCCCCGGGGGACTTATAGCAATCAGCCCCAGCATTTT CASSPRGTYSNQPQHF
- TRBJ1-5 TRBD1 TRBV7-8 TGTGCCAGCAGCGACGACAGGGTTAGGGCTAGCAATCAGCCCCAGCATTTT CASSDDRVRASNQPQHF
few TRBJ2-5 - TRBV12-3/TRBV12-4 TGTGCCAGCAGTTTAGCCCAGGTCGAAGAGACCCAGTACTTC CASSLAQVEETQYF
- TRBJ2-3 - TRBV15 TGTGCCACCCGCCCCGGGAGCACAGATACGCAGTATTTT CATRPGSTDTQYF
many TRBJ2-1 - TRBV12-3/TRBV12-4 TGTGCCAGCAGAGAGCTGAATGAGCAGTTCTTC CASRELNEQFF
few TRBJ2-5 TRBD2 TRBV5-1 TGCGCCAGCAGGAAGTCTAGCGGAACGCAAGAGACCCAGTACTTC CASRKSSGTQETQYF
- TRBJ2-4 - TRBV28 TGTGCCAGCAGCCTGACGTCTTTAGCCAAAAACATTCAGTACTTC CASSLTSLAKNIQYF
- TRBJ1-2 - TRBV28 TGTGCCAGCAGTCAACGGGAGGATGGCTACACCTTC CASSQREDGYTF
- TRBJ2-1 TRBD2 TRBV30 TGTGCCTGGAGTAAAACGGGGGGGTACAATGAGCAGTTCTTC CAWSKTGGYNEQFF
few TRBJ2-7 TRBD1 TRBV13 TGTGCCAGCAGACACAGGGGACAGTCCTACGAGCAGTACTTC CASRHRGQSYEQYF
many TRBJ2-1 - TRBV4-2 TGTGCCAGCAGCCAAGGCGTCCTGGGGGGCGACAATGAGCAGTTCTTC CASSQGVLGGDNEQFF
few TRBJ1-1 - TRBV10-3 TGTGCCACCTTCACCGGGACACAGAACACTGAAGCTTTCTTT CATFTGTQNTEAFF
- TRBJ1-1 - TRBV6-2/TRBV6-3 TGTGCCAGCACCGACGGACCCCTAGGCCGTCCTGAAGCTTTCTTT CASTDGPLGRPEAFF
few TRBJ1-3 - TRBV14 TGTGCCAGCAGCCAAGTAGAGGGAAGATCTGGAAACACCATATATTTT CASSQVEGRSGNTIYF
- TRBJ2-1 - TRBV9 TGTGCCAGCAGCGGAGGGGTCATCGCGGCGGTTGAGCAGTTCTTC CASSGGVIAAVEQFF
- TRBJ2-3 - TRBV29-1 TGCAGCGCCAAAAACAGGGAAGAGGTGTTAGATACGCAGTATTTT CSAKNREEVLDTQYF
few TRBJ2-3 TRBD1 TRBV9 TGTGCCAGCAGCGTAGGGACAGGGAACACAGATACGCAGTATTTT CASSVGTGNTDTQYF
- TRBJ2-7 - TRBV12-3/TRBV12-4 TGTGCCAGCAGGGAGACAGTCTCCTACGAGCAGTACTTC CASRETVSYEQYF
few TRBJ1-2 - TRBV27 TGTGCCAGCAGGGCAGGGGAAGGCTATGGCTACACCTTC CASRAGEGYGYTF
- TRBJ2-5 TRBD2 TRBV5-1 TGCGCCAGCACCAAGACTAGCGGGAGCCAAGAGACCCAGTACTTC CASTKTSGSQETQYF
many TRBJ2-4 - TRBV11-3 TGTGCCAGCAGCCCGGGTGGGTCCAAAAACATTCAGTACTTC CASSPGGSKNIQYF
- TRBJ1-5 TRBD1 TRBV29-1 TGCAGCGCTTTGACAGGGGGAGCGGGCAATCAGCCCCAGCATTTT CSALTGGAGNQPQHF
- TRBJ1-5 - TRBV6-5 TGTGCCAGCAGTTACTCAGCAATTCAGCCCCAGCATTTT CASSYSAIQPQHF
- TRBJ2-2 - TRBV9 TGTGCCAGCAGCGTAGTCGGTTCCGGGGAGCTGTTTTTT CASSVVGSGELFF
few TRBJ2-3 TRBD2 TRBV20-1 TGCAGTGCTAGGGGGACTACTTGGAACACAGATACGCAGTATTTT CSARGTTWNTDTQYF
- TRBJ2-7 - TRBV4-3 TGCGCCAGCAGCCAAGATCCGACTCGGGTTGGGGGCGAGCAGTACTTC CASSQDPTRVGGEQYF
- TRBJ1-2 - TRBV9 TGTGCCAGCAGCGTAGCTTATAGGGACAACTATGGCTACACCTTC CASSVAYRDNYGYTF
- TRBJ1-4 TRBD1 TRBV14 TGCGCCAGCAGCCGGAGGACAGGGGGAAATGAAAAACTGTTTTTT CASSRRTGGNEKLFF
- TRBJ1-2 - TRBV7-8 TGTGCCAGCAGCTTAGACTACGGACAGCTAATTAACTATGGCTACACCTTC CASSLDYGQLINYGYTF
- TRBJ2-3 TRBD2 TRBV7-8 TGTGCCAGCAGCCTCGGGACTAGCCAGGATACGCAGTATTTT CASSLGTSQDTQYF
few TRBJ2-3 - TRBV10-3 TGTGCCATCAGGGGCGGGGCGAGCACAGATACGCAGTATTTT CAIRGGASTDTQYF
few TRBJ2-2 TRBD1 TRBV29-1 TGCAGCGTTGAGGGCAGGGGGCGAAAGATCGGGGAGCTGTTTTTT CSVEGRGRKIGELFF
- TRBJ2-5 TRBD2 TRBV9 TGTGCCAGCAGCGTAGAAACTAGCGGGGAATCCCAGTACTTC CASSVETSGESQYF
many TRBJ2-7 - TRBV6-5 TGTGCCAGCAGTTACTCAGAGGTACCTACCTACGAGCAGTACTTC CASSYSEVPTYEQYF
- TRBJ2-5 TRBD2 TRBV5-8 TGTGCCAGCAGCGGGGGACTAGCGGGGCTAAGGAATGAGCAGTACTTC CASSGGLAGLRNEQYF
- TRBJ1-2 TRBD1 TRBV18 TGTGCCAGCTCAAGGGACAGGACAGGGCAGGATGGCTACACCTTC CASSRDRTGQDGYTF
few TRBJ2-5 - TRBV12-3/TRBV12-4 TGTGCCAGCAGTTTAGGAAGCGTGTACCAAGAGACCCAGTACTTC CASSLGSVYQETQYF
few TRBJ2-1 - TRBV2 TGTGCCAGCAGTTTGGAGAGGCCCGCGTACAATGAGCAGTTCTTC CASSLERPAYNEQFF
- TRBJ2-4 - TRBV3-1 TGTGCCAGCAGCCAAGGCGGGTCCCTCGCGTACTTC CASSQGGSLAYF
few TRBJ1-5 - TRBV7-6 TGTGCCAGCAGCTCGGGACATTATCAGCCCCAGCATTTT CASSSGHYQPQHF
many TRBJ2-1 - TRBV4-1 TGCGCCAGCAGCCAAGGGAGCAATGAGCAGTTCTTC CASSQGSNEQFF
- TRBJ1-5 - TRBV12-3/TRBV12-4 TGTGCCAGCAGTTTAAGTGGGAGGGAGCCCCAGCATTTT CASSLSGREPQHF
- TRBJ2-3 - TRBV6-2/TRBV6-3 TGTGCCAGCAGTTACCTGGTTGGCGGCACAGATACGCAGTATTTT CASSYLVGGTDTQYF
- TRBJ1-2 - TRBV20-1 TGCAGTGCTGGGAGTCGACAGAACTATGGCTACACCTTC CSAGSRQNYGYTF
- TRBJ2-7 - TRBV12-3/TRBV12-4 TGTGCCAGCAGTTTTGGGTTAGGAGGCTACGAGCAGTACTTC CASSFGLGGYEQYF
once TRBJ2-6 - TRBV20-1 TGCAGTGCCCCTAGTCTTCCTGGGGCCGACGTCCTGACTTTC CSAPSLPGADVLTF
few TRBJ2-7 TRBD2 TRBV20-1 TGCAGTGCTAAAGGGACTAGCGGTTATAGCTCCTACGAGCAGTACTTC CSAKGTSGYSSYEQYF